Each of the 3 T cell receptor beta chains below was sequenced from the same sample in a study of blood T cell repertoires in COVID-19. The protocol was immunoSEQ multiplex PCR, while the TCRdb copy is restricted to in-frame clones and leaves out a portion. The sample lists approximately 450,000 clones, 85% to 90% seen once, with around 1.1% in the top ten. The sample comprised PBMCs or T cells enriched from blood (not recorded which). These TCRs come from a man under 40 who had recovered from COVID-19.

The rearrangement joins TRBV7-2 to TRBJ2-5, with 7 bases matching TRBD2. V lost 4 bases and J lost 5; bases outside the gene matches: 10. The CDR3 is 15 amino acids. Germline CDR1 reads SGHTA; CDR2 reads FQGNSA. CDR3 in amino acids: CASSYGGAGVETQYF. The CDR3 DNA reads TGTGCCAGCAGCTATGGCGGGGCGGGAGTTGAGACCCAGTACTTC.

V and J are TRBV6-6 and TRBJ2-1; 12 positions match TRBD2. The CDR3 contains 15 residues. The trim removed 0 bases at V and 8 bases at J, leaving 2 bases unmatched. Germline CDR1 and CDR2: MNHNY and SVGAGI (reference sequence). The chain's CDR3 is CASSYSASGGDEQFF. The CDR3 bases are TGTGCCAGCAGTTACTCGGCTAGCGGGGGGGATGAGCAGTTCTTC.

The chain links TRBV6-1 to TRBJ2-7, with 7 bases fitting TRBD1. The V gene end was trimmed by 0 bases and the J gene end by 9 bases; junction bases not matched to a gene: 8. The CDR3 extends over 14 amino acids. Germline CDR1 reads MNHNS; CDR2 reads SASEGT. CDR3 sequence (DNA): TGTGCCAGCAGTGAAGCTTACAGGGGTTGGGCGCAGTACTTC. This translates into CASSEAYRGWAQYF.